The T cell receptor (beta chain) described here comes from a study of T cell repertoires in cytomegalovirus infection. Study background: Matching HLA type, along with CMV infection, was indicated by public TCR beta signatures. Overall study results and limits: Dominating the ex vivo response were TCR beta clonotypes that were CMV-specific and HLA-C-restricted.

V was cut by 6 bases and J by 9 bases, with 17 bases left in between. CDR1 is MNHEY and CDR2 is SVGEGT in the germline V gene. CDR3 length: 13 residues. This clonotype was detected a few times. As yet, its antigen is unknown. Using its own MiXCR run on the reads, TCRdb lists one record per CDR3 protein. The repertoire holds approximately 50,000 distinct CDR3 sequences, roughly 21% seen once, with roughly 78% in the top ten. The chain carries TRBV6-2 or TRBV6-3 and TRBJ2-5; D unclear. Sample: CD8+ T cells from cultured PBMCs, taken from culture after CMV antigen stimulation. The TCR was taken from a human donor in good health (CMV status not recorded). Some clones in this sample may be carry-over from other donors' samples. The CDR3: CASSSGPSRAQYF. Here the CDR3 DNA reads TGTGCCAGCAGCTCCGGGCCCAGCCGGGCCCAGTACTTC.